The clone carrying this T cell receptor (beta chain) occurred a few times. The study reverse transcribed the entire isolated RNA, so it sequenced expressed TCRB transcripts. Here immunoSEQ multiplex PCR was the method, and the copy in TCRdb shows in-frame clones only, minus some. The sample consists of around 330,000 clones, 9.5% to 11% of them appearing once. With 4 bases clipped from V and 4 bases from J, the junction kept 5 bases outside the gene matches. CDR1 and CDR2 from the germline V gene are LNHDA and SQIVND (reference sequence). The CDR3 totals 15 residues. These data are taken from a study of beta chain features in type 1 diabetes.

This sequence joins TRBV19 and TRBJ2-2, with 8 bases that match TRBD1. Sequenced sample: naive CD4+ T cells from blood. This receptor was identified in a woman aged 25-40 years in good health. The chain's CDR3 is CASSRGTGSTGELFF. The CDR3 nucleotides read TGTGCCAGTAGTAGAGGGACAGGCAGCACCGGGGAGCTGTTTTTT.